This entry features one T cell receptor (beta chain) sequence. Trimming pared 3 bases from V and 2 bases from J, leaving 15 bases between. Germline V gene data show CDR1 as SGDLS and CDR2 as YYNGEE. The CDR3 length is 16 residues. Sample time point: blood 4 weeks post-SBRT, at nephrectomy. Noted treatment: 15 Gy SBRT to primary tumor, nephrectomy 4 weeks later. The repertoire was sequenced with immunoSEQ multiplex PCR; TCRdb's copy has only in-frame clones and lacks some. There are about 40,000 clones in the sample; roughly 82% occur only once, and about 30% lies in the top ten. This entry belongs to a study of radiation and T cells in renal cell carcinoma.

This chain connects TRBV9 to TRBJ1-3; D is perhaps TRBD1 (6 bases). The sequencing used blood, collected from a patient whose treatment included radiotherapy and nephrectomy. The clonotype originates from a woman aged 70 to 79 with renal cell carcinoma. Here the CDR3 DNA reads TGTGCCAGCAGCGCGGGGCCACAGGGCCCTGGAAACACCATATATTTT. This encodes CASSAGPQGPGNTIYF.